This TCR beta chain was recovered during a study of early T cells in non-severe SARS-CoV-2 infection (dated by TCRdb to 2020 to 2023). Notes on the research overall: Because TCR sequencing was done on bulk RNA from unsorted whole blood, the alpha and beta chains could not be paired.

For CDR1 and CDR2, the germline V gene lists SGHTA and FQGNSA. The junction shows trimming of 5 bases on V and 2 bases on J, plus 12 bases between the germline ends. The cysteine opens and the phenylalanine closes a CDR3 of 15 amino acids. Only the CDR3 DNA stays, 45 bases, in frame from base 1. Study-level results and caveats: VDJdb matching was skewed toward anti-spike CD8 responses, so virus-specific expansions were likely underestimated and private and CD4 specificities were missed.

Library preparation was by 5' RACE. Sequencing was performed on a NextSeq 500. To correct for sequencing error and PCR bias, the TCR library protocol tagged individual cDNA molecules with unique molecular identifiers. TCR alpha and beta chains were both sequenced, and the abundances of alpha and beta sequences in each sample were closely correlated with each other. The paper's data handling went like this. Decombinator V4 was used to perform V gene, J gene and CDR3 annotation of TCR sequences. Expanded TCRs were defined as changing significantly between any two time points under a Poisson model with p below 0.0001. TCR abundances were normalised to the total number of TCRs sequenced per sample and were expressed as counts per million. MAIT TCRs were defined by TRAV1-2 paired with TRAJ12, TRAJ20 or TRAJ33, and iNKT TCRs by TRAV10 paired with TRAJ18. A search of VDJdb, accessed on 1 November 2021, was run for TCRs annotated to CMV, EBV and SARS-CoV-2, with TCRs annotated for multiple antigens excluded. TCRdb reworked the public reads: Q25 trimming with fastp, MiXCR clone assembly, productive beta chains retained. Each entry merges the rows of one CDR3 protein and shows their most common DNA and genes. None of the V and J calls come from the authors' own analysis; TCRdb made them. The sample includes over 50,000 distinct CDR3 sequences, with approximately 8% observed a single time. 4% to 5% of the sample lies in the top ten.

A case-control design nested within a healthcare worker cohort in London, UK, was used, with weekly nasopharyngeal swab PCR tests and blood sampling performed. Healthcare workers were enrolled in the week of the UK lockdown, from 23 to 31 March 2020, and were followed every week for up to 16 weeks. This clonotype has a count of ten or more. This receptor's antigen is unknown. No quality values exist for individual bases; no much larger clone is one base distant. The sequence is built from TRBV7-2 and TRBJ2-2; D gene: possibly TRBD1, on 6 matching bases. The sequence came from an adult who was a healthcare worker with PCR-confirmed SARS-CoV-2 infection or an uninfected control (not recorded which). The material sequenced was whole blood. The nucleotide sequence reads TGTGCCAGCAGCCGTGACAGGATTAACACCGGGGAGCTGTTTTTT. It codes for CASSRDRINTGELFF.